This T cell receptor (beta chain) is drawn from a study of T cell responses to AZD1222 COVID-19 vaccine. Study-level points and caveats: Across the whole spike, CD4 TCRs peaked at regions 160-218 and 743-854. In a largely white British group with more females than males, clonal diversity was possibly underestimated.

Remarks on this clone: Antigen specificity is unknown.

Germline CDR1 SGDLS, CDR2 YYNGEE. V gave up 2 bases and J gave up 3 bases, with 4 bases separating them. There are 12 residues in the CDR3. The method was immunoSEQ multiplex PCR; TCRdb's version includes in-frame clones alone and lacks a portion of them. The data contain 200,000 or so clones, about 86% of them singletons. Material: peripheral blood, obtained on day 0 of AZD1222 vaccination. The chain couples TRBV9 to TRBJ2-3; D call uncertain. This clonotype was obtained from an adult in good health. The CDR3 spells CASSVITDTQYF. In DNA, the CDR3 is TGTGCCAGCAGCGTGATAACAGATACGCAGTATTTT.